These 7 T cell receptor beta chains were sequenced from one sample in a study of human T cells and chemical hapten exposure. TCRdb analysed the RACE reads with MiXCR anew, one entry per CDR3 protein. The sample yields around 300,000 distinct CDR3 sequences, roughly 7.4% seen once. Regarding time point: pre-sensitization, week 0. Documented treatment: therapeutic diphenylcyclopropenone sensitization with weekly scalp DPC. This specimen consisted of whole blood, obtained in connection with sensitization to the hapten diphenylcyclopropenone (DPC). These TCRs come from a man aged 18 to 35 with alopecia areata. Some clones in this sample may be carry-over from other donors' samples.

In its sample, this clonotype was seen many times. The chain recombines TRBV6-2 or TRBV6-3 with TRBJ1-2; D not resolved. CDR1 and CDR2 from the germline V gene are MNHEY and SVGEGT. V gave up 2 bases and J gave up 8 bases, with 9 bases separating them. The CDR3 sequence is 12 residues long. The CDR3 DNA reads TGTGCCAGCAGTTACAAAGTGTCGGGCTACACCTTC. Translating gives CASSYKVSGYTF.

The chain recombines TRBV7-7 with TRBJ2-2; 7 bases match TRBD1. Germline CDR1 is SSHAT and CDR2 is FNYEAQ (reference sequence). Losses at the gene ends were 2 bases for V and 13 bases for J; bases not matched to a gene: 13. The CDR3 runs 15 residues. The CDR3 DNA reads TGTGCCAGCAGCTTATCCGGGACAGCCCCTTCGGGGCTGTTTTTT. Protein sequence: CASSLSGTAPSGLFF.

The chain links TRBV7-2 to TRBJ2-5; unclear D gene. This CDR3 is 14 amino acids long. Trimming took off 5 bases at V and 1 base at J, with 11 bases between the two ends. Germline V CDR1 and CDR2: SGHTA, FQGNSA. The CDR3 loop reads CASSPRRSQETQYF. DNA for the CDR3: TGTGCCAGCAGCCCCCGTAGGAGCCAAGAGACCCAGTACTTC.

Details on this clonotype: The junction differs from germline at one of its ends, possibly a read error. The V gene is TRBV12-5, the J gene TRBJ1-2; D is uncertain. Germline assignment: CDR1 LGHNT and CDR2 FRNRAP. There are 12 residues in the CDR3. CDR3 in DNA: TGTGCTAGTAGTTTTGGGGACTATGGCTACACCTTC. Its protein is CASSFGDYGYTF.

This clonotype was found a few times. CDR3 residues: CASSSGAAPYQETQYF. The CDR3, as DNA: TGTGCCAGCAGCTCCGGGGCAGCACCGTACCAAGAGACCCAGTACTTC. The J gene is TRBJ2-5, the V gene TRBV11-2; D is tentatively TRBD1 or TRBD2 (5 bases each). V was shortened by 4 bases and J by 0 bases, with 15 bases between the two germline ends. This CDR3 is 16 amino acids long. Germline values: CDR1 SGHAT, CDR2 FQNNGV.

The gene calls are TRBV7-2 and TRBJ2-3; D call uncertain. This CDR3 contains 16 residues. Between the trimmed V and J ends, which lost 1 base and 0 bases, there was a span of 11 bases. Looked up from germline, CDR1 is SGHTA and CDR2 is FQGNSA. The DNA of the CDR3 is TGTGCCAGCAGCTTAGATACAGAGTCTAGCACAGATACGCAGTATTTT. This gives the protein CASSLDTESSTDTQYF.

Here the CDR3 DNA reads TGTGCCAGCAGTTATGGACAGCCCTATGGCTACACCTTC. Protein: CASSYGQPYGYTF. The V and J genes are TRBV6-2 or TRBV6-3 and TRBJ1-2, with a weak D call TRBD1 (6 bases). Looked up from germline, CDR1 is MNHEY and CDR2 is SVGEGT. Trimming stripped 3 bases from V and 4 bases from J, with 9 bases between. The CDR3 totals 13 residues.